This T cell receptor (beta chain) was profiled in a study of blood T cell repertoires in COVID-19. Overall study context: Sources were T cells, B-cell-depleted T cells, or PBMCs; the material itself was cDNA or gDNA.

The CDR3 is 17 residues long. Germline V gene data show CDR1 as MGHRA and CDR2 as YSYEKL. In the original processing: Estimates of nucleated cell counts were drawn from the amplification of reference gene primers. This table comes from immunoSEQ multiplex PCR, and its TCRdb copy is limited to in-frame clones, with some not included. V and J calls and clone size are given by that table; D and trimming were obtained from the DNA. The sample has 200,000 to 250,000 clones, 86% seen once. A word on this clone: An end of the junction differs from the germline gene, which may be a read error.

This TCR was recovered from a man aged 25-40 years who had recovered from COVID-19. What was sequenced was peripheral blood. V and J are TRBV4-1 and TRBJ2-3, with 7 positions matching TRBD2. This CDR3 reads CASSQGVASGTTNTQYF. The CDR3 nucleotides are TGCGCCAGCAGCCAAGGGGTGGCTAGCGGAACCACAAATACGCAGTATTTT.